This TCR beta chain was found in a study of cytomegalovirus exposure and HLA in healthy donors. In the PCR, 60 Vbeta and 13 Jbeta primers were used. Authors' data handling: Later reanalysis found 70 million to 95 million unique TCR beta chains, about 11 million of them shared. Profiling relied on immunoSEQ multiplex PCR, and the TCRdb table lists in-frame clones only, not all of them. D and trimming come from the DNA, and the V and J calls and clone size come from that table. The table records around 150,000 clones, 70% to 80% of them present only once. J was trimmed by 5 bases and V by 0 bases; bases with no gene match: 8. Germline V lookup: CDR1 SGHRS, CDR2 YFSETQ. CDR3 size: 16 residues.

The source is a man aged 18 to 30 in good health and CMV-seronegative. The V call is TRBV5-1, the J call TRBJ1-1; TRBD1 agrees at 9 bases. What was sequenced was PBMCs. In DNA, the CDR3 is TGCGCCAGCAGCTTGGGACAGGGGGAGGGTAGGACTGAAGCTTTCTTT. It translates to CASSLGQGEGRTEAFF.